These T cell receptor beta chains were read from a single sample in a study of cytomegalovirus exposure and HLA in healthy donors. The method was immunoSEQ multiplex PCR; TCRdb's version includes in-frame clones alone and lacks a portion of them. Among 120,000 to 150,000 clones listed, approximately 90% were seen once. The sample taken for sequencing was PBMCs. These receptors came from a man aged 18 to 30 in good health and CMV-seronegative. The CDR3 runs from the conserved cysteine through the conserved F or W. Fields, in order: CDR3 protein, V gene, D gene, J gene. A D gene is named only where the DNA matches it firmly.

CASSEGSGEYF TRBV27 TRBD2 TRBJ2-5
CASTFGQSQPQHF TRBV2 NA TRBJ1-5
CASSEGRGASDQPQHF TRBV6-1 NA TRBJ1-5
CASSLGTSGGYNEQFF TRBV28 TRBD2 TRBJ2-1
CASSFRGSSYNEQFF TRBV11-2 NA TRBJ2-1
CASSRASGRLYNEQFF TRBV27 TRBD2 TRBJ2-1
CASSHWTGALNYGYTF TRBV14 TRBD1 TRBJ1-2
CASGTGGRGALNEQFF TRBV12-5 TRBD2 TRBJ2-1
CASSSAQGAKNIQYF TRBV5-4 TRBD1 TRBJ2-4
CASSLLGRQDYNEQFF TRBV5-1 NA TRBJ2-1
CSVERQGSYNEQFF TRBV29-1 TRBD1 TRBJ2-1
CASSVGAGQGNQPQHF TRBV9 NA TRBJ1-5
CSVEGTSGGKYSSYNEQFF TRBV29-1 TRBD2 TRBJ2-1
CASSDIANTGELFF TRBV2 NA TRBJ2-2
CASSPSVSTDTQYF TRBV4-1 NA TRBJ2-3
CASSQVGIGQGVHGYTF TRBV4-1 TRBD1 TRBJ1-2
CASSSWTSGNADTQYF TRBV5-8 TRBD2 TRBJ2-3
CASSENPEGAGGMYEQYF TRBV9 TRBD2 TRBJ2-7
CASSMRGTGLYTEAFF TRBV19 TRBD1 TRBJ1-1
CASSLRGRWGELFF TRBV7-8 TRBD2 TRBJ2-2
CASSLTPGYGYTF TRBV7-9 NA TRBJ1-2
CASTTAGGDNEQFF TRBV9 TRBD2 TRBJ2-1
CASRPTGLGAQYF TRBV6-5 NA TRBJ2-3
CASSRDRNTEAFF TRBV6-5 NA TRBJ1-1
CASSLEVRQGAETQYF TRBV11-3 TRBD1 TRBJ2-5
CAWSVPGSSGNTIYF TRBV30 NA TRBJ1-3
CASTGPATDEQFF TRBV7-9 NA TRBJ2-1
CASSSNRGETQYF TRBV5-1 TRBD1 TRBJ2-5
CASSSPVGGNEQYF TRBV5-4 NA TRBJ2-7
CASSRGQERGEKLFF TRBV18 TRBD1 TRBJ1-4
CATTTGRGQNYGYTF TRBV2 TRBD1 TRBJ1-2
CASSSPPGLPNTGELFF TRBV9 NA TRBJ2-2
CASRLGRANTEAFF TRBV7-9 NA TRBJ1-1
CASSFGTGGAGGELFF TRBV27 TRBD1 TRBJ2-2
CASSVPSGGHTLYEQYF TRBV6-1 TRBD2 TRBJ2-7
CASSQIWPGTNEKLFF TRBV7-6 NA TRBJ1-4
CASSVGVPGELFF TRBV9 NA TRBJ2-2
CASSLEGLLNQPQHF TRBV27 NA TRBJ1-5
CASGLNSEKLFF TRBV12-5 NA TRBJ1-4
CASSVRTGGEAFF TRBV6-1 TRBD1 TRBJ1-1
CASSARQGPVYGYTF TRBV7-8 NA TRBJ1-2